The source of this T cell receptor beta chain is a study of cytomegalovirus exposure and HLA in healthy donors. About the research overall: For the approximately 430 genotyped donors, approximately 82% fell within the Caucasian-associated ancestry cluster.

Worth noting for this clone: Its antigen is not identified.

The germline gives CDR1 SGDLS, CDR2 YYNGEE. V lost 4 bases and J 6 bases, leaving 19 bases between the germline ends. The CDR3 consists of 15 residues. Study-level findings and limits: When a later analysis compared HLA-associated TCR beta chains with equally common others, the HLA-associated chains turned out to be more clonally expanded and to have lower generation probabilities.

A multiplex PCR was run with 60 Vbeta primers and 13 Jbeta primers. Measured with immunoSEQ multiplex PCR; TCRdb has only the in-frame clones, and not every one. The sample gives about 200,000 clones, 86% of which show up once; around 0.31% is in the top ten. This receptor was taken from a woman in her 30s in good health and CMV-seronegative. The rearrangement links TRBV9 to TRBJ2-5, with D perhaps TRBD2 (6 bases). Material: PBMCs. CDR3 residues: CASSPLGGEAQTQYF. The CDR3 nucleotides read TGTGCCAGCAGCCCGCTGGGGGGAGAGGCACAGACCCAGTACTTC.